This TCR beta chain is from a study of neoadjuvant anti-PD-1 for oral cavity cancer. PBMC libraries mostly used around 510 ng of input genomic DNA, with six replicates per sample. TCRdb's copy holds only in-frame clones and misses some; the assay was immunoSEQ multiplex PCR. The table lists about 13,000 clones, approximately 70% of them singletons, with approximately 3% in the top ten. Germline CDR1 SGHKS, CDR2 YYEKEE (reference sequence). The CDR3 has 16 residues. V gave up 0 bases and J gave up 6 bases, with 19 bases separating them. The chain employs TRBV5-5 and TRBJ2-7; D is perhaps TRBD2 (6 bases). This specimen consisted of PBMCs, obtained before nivolumab (anti-PD-1) treatment. This sequence was found in a person aged 35 to 85 with oral cavity squamous cell carcinoma. DNA of the CDR3: TGTGCCAGCAGCTTGGCCCGACTAGTTAAATCGCGCGAGCAGTACTTC. Its translation: CASSLARLVKSREQYF.